This T cell receptor beta chain was found in a study of beta chain features in type 1 diabetes. Overall study results and limits: A pattern of fewer insertions and more deletions at VDJ junctions was seen in type 1 diabetes patients. Within each of all four CD4+ subsets, Type 1 diabetes patients had TCRB CDR3s that were moderately but significantly shorter. A greater similarity of naive, central memory and Treg TCRB repertoires was seen among patients than among healthy donors.

CDR1 and CDR2 (germline): SGHDT, YYEEEE. The CDR3 consists of 14 residues. V dropped 4 bases and J dropped 0 bases, with 5 bases sitting between them. This clone was counted a few times. Its antigen is as yet unknown. What was sequenced were expressed TCRB transcripts, since all of the isolated RNA had been reverse transcribed. Generated by immunoSEQ multiplex PCR, the TCRdb table keeps only in-frame clones and is missing some. The sample lists about 650,000 clones, under 15% occurring once. CD4+ cells of the naive, central memory, regulatory and stem cell-like memory types were sorted via CD45RO/CCR7/CD25/CD127/CD95/CD27. Each sorted fraction was over 98% pure.

The chain joins TRBV5-6 to TRBJ2-6; D unclear. The clonotype originates from a man aged 25 to 40 with type 1 diabetes. Specimen: naive CD4+ T cells from blood. The CDR3 bases are TGTGCCAGCAGCGATAACTCTGGGGCCAACGTCCTGACTTTC. It translates to CASSDNSGANVLTF.